The 32 T cell receptor beta chains below all came from one sample that was sequenced in a study of T cell repertoires in cytomegalovirus infection. TCRdb reanalysed the reads using MiXCR and keeps one entry per CDR3 protein. The top ten hold around a sixth of the sample, which has about 700,000 distinct CDR3 sequences, around 30% seen once. For these TCRs, the target antigens are not known. The sample here was cultured PBMCs, taken from culture after CMV antigen stimulation. The receptors here all came from a human donor in good health (CMV status not recorded). Some clones in this sample may be carry-over from other donors' samples.

The CDR3 protein is CASSPDYGEQFF. The CDR3 region has the DNA TGTGCCAGTAGTCCCGACTACGGTGAGCAGTTCTTC. The V call is TRBV19, the J call TRBJ2-1, with D maybe TRBD2 (5 bases). This CDR3 region has 12 residues. V was shortened by 5 bases and J by 9 bases, with 11 bases between the two germline ends. Germline V gene sequence: CDR1 LNHDA, CDR2 SQIVND (reference sequence).

This clonotype was seen only a few times. The chain links TRBV20-1 to TRBJ1-4; D ambiguous. CDR1 is DFQATT and CDR2 is SNEGSKA in the germline V gene (reference sequence). Trimming took off 3 bases at V and 1 base at J, with 12 bases between the two ends. This CDR3 has 15 amino acids. The CDR3 region is CSASQGPGTNEKLFF. The CDR3 region has the DNA TGCAGTGCTAGTCAAGGGCCGGGAACTAATGAAAAACTGTTTTTT.

This clonotype was observed a handful of times. The rearrangement uses TRBV7-2 and TRBJ2-3, with TRBD2 identical over 7 bases. Germline CDR1 is SGHTA and CDR2 is FQGNSA. Unmatched junction bases numbered 15, after V lost 3 bases and J lost 6 bases. The CDR3 loop spans 17 amino acids. The CDR3 region has the DNA TGTGCCAGCAGCTTTGTGACGGGCGGGGGTTCGGGGGATACGCAGTATTTT. This translates into CASSFVTGGGSGDTQYF.

The J gene is TRBJ2-1, the V gene TRBV30; 7 bases are a match to TRBD2. The J segment lost 3 bases and the V segment lost 4 bases, leaving 0 bases of the junction unmatched. Per germline, CDR1 GTSNPN and CDR2 SVGIG (reference sequence). The CDR3 length is 12 residues. CDR3 residues: CAWTSGYNEQFF. DNA for the CDR3: TGTGCCTGGACTAGCGGCTACAATGAGCAGTTCTTC.

This clonotype was seen only a few times. The J gene is TRBJ2-3, the V gene TRBV6-6; D call uncertain. This CDR3 is 10 amino acids long. Germline-derived CDR1 and CDR2 are MNHNY and SVGAGI (reference sequence). Trimming took off 10 bases at V and 2 bases at J, with 4 bases between the two ends. CDR3 sequence reads: CATNTDTQYF. The CDR3, as DNA: TGTGCCACTAACACAGATACGCAGTATTTT.

V is TRBV12-3 or TRBV12-4 and J is TRBJ1-3; D ambiguous. V lost 6 bases to trimming and J lost 2 bases, with 20 bases between them. The CDR3 length is 17 residues. The CDR3 spells CASSRRTGIFAGNTIYF. CDR3 sequence (DNA): TGTGCCAGCAGCCGTAGGACCGGGATCTTCGCTGGAAACACCATATATTTT.

For the CDR3, the DNA is TGTGCCAGCAGCTTCGGGGCCCGGACAGATACGCAGTATTTT. This translates into CASSFGARTDTQYF. The gene calls are TRBV7-6 and TRBJ2-3; D may correspond to TRBD1 or TRBD2 (5 bases each). CDR3 length: 14 residues. The germline gives CDR1 SGHVS, CDR2 FNYEAQ. Deletions cut 3 bases from V and 3 bases from J, with 10 bases between.

This chain connects TRBV7-9 to TRBJ2-1, with 7 bases matching TRBD2. In germline, CDR1 is SEHNR, CDR2 FQNEAQ (reference sequence). After removal of 5 bases from V and 7 bases from J, the junction contained 14 bases not matched to a gene. The CDR3 contains 16 residues. CDR3 region: CASSRVGQGLRNEQFF. CDR3 in DNA: TGTGCCAGCAGCCGGGTTGGGCAGGGACTAAGGAATGAGCAGTTCTTC.

This clonotype was detected a few times. The chain couples TRBV12-3 or TRBV12-4 to TRBJ2-5, with D perhaps assigned TRBD1 or TRBD2 (6 bases each). Trimming cost V 6 bases and J 1 base, with 9 bases left between them. This CDR3 contains 13 residues. The CDR3: CASREGGQETQYF. The DNA for the CDR3 is TGTGCCAGCAGGGAGGGGGGCCAAGAGACCCAGTACTTC.

This clonotype was recorded once. This could be a read error, since a much larger clone is one nucleotide away. This sequence joins TRBV7-2 and TRBJ2-7; D might be TRBD2 (6 bases). Germline V CDR1 and CDR2: SGHTA, FQGNSA. Trimming pared 5 bases from V and 2 bases from J, leaving 16 bases between. The CDR3 totals 15 residues. CDR3 coding DNA: TGTGCCAGCAGCCTGGGACTTTCGGAAACCTACGAGCAGTACTTC. Translation gives CASSLGLSETYEQYF.

The rearrangement uses TRBV7-2 and TRBJ1-5; D is ambiguous. CDR1 is SGHTA and CDR2 is FQGNSA in the germline V gene. V was trimmed by 5 bases and J by 0 bases, leaving 11 bases between them. The CDR3 runs to 15 residues. CDR3 residues: CASSAAGYSNQPQHF. The CDR3 DNA is TGTGCCAGCAGCGCGGCCGGGTATAGCAATCAGCCCCAGCATTTT.

The chain uses TRBV6-5 and TRBJ1-1; 8 positions agree with TRBD1. V lost 5 bases, J lost 1 base, and 12 bases stayed unmatched. Germline CDR1 reads MNHEY; CDR2 reads SVGAGI. The CDR3 extends over 17 amino acids. CDR3 region: CASSRSDRVGRNTEAFF. CDR3 DNA: TGTGCCAGCAGTAGATCGGACAGGGTGGGGAGGAACACTGAAGCTTTCTTT.

The chain recombines TRBV6-1 with TRBJ1-5; 8 positions agree with TRBD1. Per the germline V gene, CDR1 is MNHNS and CDR2 is SASEGT. J lost 2 bases, V lost 4 bases, and 4 bases had no gene match. The CDR3 loop spans 15 amino acids. The chain's CDR3 is CASSGTGGGNQPQHF. CDR3 nucleotide sequence: TGTGCCAGCAGTGGTACAGGGGGGGGCAATCAGCCCCAGCATTTT.

At least ten counts were recorded for this clonotype. The germline gene is not matched at one end of the junction; a read error may be the cause. The V and J genes are TRBV4-1 and TRBJ1-2; 8 bases line up with TRBD1. Germline V gene sequence: CDR1 MGHRA, CDR2 YSYEKL. The CDR3 runs to 13 residues. The CDR3: CASSQGQGYGYTF. The CDR3, as DNA: TGTGCCAGCAGCCAAGGACAGGGCTATGGCTACACCTTC.

V gene TRBV7-9 combines with J gene TRBJ1-2; 7 nucleotides match TRBD1. The CDR3 extends over 15 amino acids. V shed 5 bases and J 3 bases; nucleotides not matched to a gene: 9. Germline assignment: CDR1 SEHNR and CDR2 FQNEAQ (reference sequence). Written as DNA, the CDR3 is TGTGCCAGCAGCCCACAGGGGTTTTCGGACTATGGCTACACCTTC. As protein: CASSPQGFSDYGYTF.

This clonotype was picked up many times. This chain connects TRBV7-2 to TRBJ2-2, with D maybe TRBD2 (6 bases). CDR3 length: 15 amino acids. The germline CDR1 and CDR2 sequences are SGHTA and FQGNSA. Trimming took off 3 bases at V and 0 bases at J, with 8 bases between the two ends. The CDR3 protein is CASSFGTPNTGELFF. Here the CDR3 DNA reads TGTGCCAGCAGCTTTGGGACTCCGAACACCGGGGAGCTGTTTTTT.

The chain joins TRBV27 to TRBJ1-5, with D uncertain. CDR1 and CDR2 (germline): MNHEY, SMNVEV (reference sequence). V lost 8 bases, J lost 5 bases, and 16 bases lay in between. CDR3 length: 14 amino acids. The CDR3 is CASRPGSPYQPQHF. Written as DNA, the CDR3 is TGTGCCAGCCGCCCGGGGTCCCCTTATCAGCCCCAGCATTTT.

The chain has TRBV10-3 and TRBJ2-1; 7 nucleotides agree with TRBD1. CDR1 is ENHRY and CDR2 is SYGVKD in the germline V gene. The CDR3 contains 15 residues. Trimming at V came to 0 bases and at J to 8 bases, leaving 7 bases not matched to a gene. CDR3 DNA sequence: TGTGCCATCAGTGAGTCTGACAGGGCTATTGATGAGCAGTTCTTC. Encoded protein: CAISESDRAIDEQFF.

The rearrangement joins TRBV4-1 to TRBJ1-6; D perhaps matches TRBD1 (6 bases). The CDR3 is 16 residues long. Germline V gene lookup returns CDR1 MGHRA and CDR2 YSYEKL. V gave up 5 bases and J gave up 2 bases, with 13 bases separating them. For the CDR3, the DNA is TGCGCCAGCAGCAAAACAGGGTGGGCCTATAATTCACCCCTCCACTTT. Its translation is CASSKTGWAYNSPLHF.

The chain carries TRBV5-3 and TRBJ2-5; D might be TRBD1 or TRBD2, each matching 7 bases. TRBV5-3 has ORF status, its function being uncertain. V was cut by 8 bases and J by 2 bases, with 34 bases left in between. The CDR3 covers 20 residues. CDR3: CASSQLLFPAAGDRQETQYF. CDR3 DNA sequence: TGTGCCAGCAGCCAGTTGCTGTTCCCCGCCGCGGGGGACAGACAAGAGACCCAGTACTTC.

The chain couples TRBV20-1 to TRBJ2-2; D unclear. Per the germline V gene, CDR1 is DFQATT and CDR2 is SNEGSKA (reference sequence). The CDR3 is 14 amino acids. Trimming left V 0 bases short and J 5 bases short, with 10 bases between. The CDR3 coding sequence is TGCAGTGCTAGAGACCCCAGGAAGACCGGGGAGCTGTTTTTT. Protein: CSARDPRKTGELFF.

Many counts were recorded for this clonotype. This chain uses TRBV7-2 with TRBJ1-2, with D possibly being TRBD1 (6 bases). The V and J ends lost 4 bases and 1 base respectively, with 16 bases between them. This CDR3 contains 16 residues. Germline-derived CDR1 and CDR2 are SGHTA and FQGNSA. The CDR3 DNA is TGTGCCAGCAGCTACACCCCCGGACAGTTTAACTATGGCTACACCTTC. Translation: CASSYTPGQFNYGYTF.

This chain links TRBV6-6 with TRBJ2-5, with TRBD2 matching 12 bases. V lost 0 bases, J lost 2 bases, and 1 base stayed unmatched. This CDR3 region has 16 residues. The germline V gene encodes CDR1 MNHNY and CDR2 SVGAGI (reference sequence). Here the CDR3 reads CASSYSLAGGQETQYF. The DNA of the CDR3 is TGTGCCAGCAGTTACTCCCTAGCGGGGGGGCAAGAGACCCAGTACTTC.

This chain connects TRBV27 to TRBJ2-5; D gene uncertain. Trimming removed 7 bases at V and 0 bases at J, with 12 bases between. The germline V gene encodes CDR1 MNHEY and CDR2 SMNVEV (reference sequence). The CDR3 has 14 residues. This CDR3 is CASMPLSYQETQYF. The CDR3 bases are TGTGCCAGCATGCCGTTATCCTACCAAGAGACCCAGTACTTC.

The gene calls are TRBV4-3 and TRBJ2-7, with 7 positions matching TRBD1. CDR3 length: 15 residues. V lost 4 bases to trimming and J lost 3 bases; unmatched junction nucleotides: 9. Germline lookup yields CDR1 LGHNA and CDR2 YSLEER. The CDR3, as DNA: TGCGCCAGCAGCCGATCCGGGACAGAACGCTACGAGCAGTACTTC. Protein sequence: CASSRSGTERYEQYF.

This clonotype was observed a handful of times. V gene TRBV12-3 or TRBV12-4 combines with J gene TRBJ2-5; a possible D gene is TRBD2 (5 bases). The CDR3 runs 15 residues. V was trimmed by 5 bases and J by 1 base, leaving 14 bases between them. The CDR3: CASSPGMAGQETQYF. CDR3 nucleotide sequence: TGTGCCAGCAGTCCGGGGATGGCGGGCCAAGAGACCCAGTACTTC.

There are a few counts of this clonotype. This chain's CDR3 is CSVEGTSESTDTQYF. The CDR3 region has the DNA TGCAGCGTTGAAGGGACTAGCGAAAGCACAGATACGCAGTATTTT. This chain connects TRBV29-1 to TRBJ2-3; 9 bases are shared with TRBD2. CDR1 SQVTM and CDR2 ANQGSEA come from the germline V gene. V trimming: 1 base; J trimming: 0 bases; junction bases outside the gene matches: 2. The length of the CDR3 is 15 residues.

V is TRBV12-3 or TRBV12-4 and J is TRBJ1-4, with D unresolved. The CDR3 runs to 16 residues. V was pared by 7 bases and J by 5 bases, with 20 bases between. CDR3 sequence reads: CASTKLETDENEKLFF. DNA for the CDR3: TGTGCCAGCACGAAGTTGGAAACTGACGAGAATGAAAAACTGTTTTTT.

The table lists this clonotype with a few counts. The chain combines TRBV7-9 with TRBJ1-2; the match to TRBD1 covers 7 bases. CDR1 and CDR2 (germline): SEHNR, FQNEAQ (reference sequence). The CDR3 totals 12 residues. V was clipped by 5 bases and J by 8 bases; unmatched bases: 5. The CDR3 loop reads CASSPTGIGYTF. For the CDR3, the DNA is TGTGCCAGCAGCCCGACAGGGATCGGCTACACCTTC. The full variable domain, its missing parts supplied by reference TRBV7-9 and TRBJ1-2, is DTGVSQNPRHKITKRGQNVTFRCDPISEHNRLYWYRQTLGQGPEFLTYFQNEAQLEKSRLLSDRFSAERPKGSFSTLEIQRTEQGDSAMYLCASSPTGIGYTFGSGTRLTVV.

The chain has TRBV20-1 and TRBJ2-7, with 7 bases identical to TRBD2. CDR1 and CDR2 from the germline V gene are DFQATT and SNEGSKA (reference sequence). J was trimmed by 2 bases and V by 3 bases; bases with no gene match: 7. The CDR3 length is 14 residues. The CDR3 bases are TGCAGTGCTAGGAGCGGGGTCCAGACCTACGAGCAGTACTTC. It is translated as CSARSGVQTYEQYF.

This clonotype was found a few times. The chain joins TRBV7-2 to TRBJ1-1; D is unclear. This CDR3 is built from 13 residues. The V gene's germline CDR1 is SGHTA and CDR2 FQGNSA. Trimming stripped 3 bases from V and 5 bases from J, with 10 bases between. The CDR3 DNA sequence: TGTGCCAGCAGCTTTGTCCCGGGTACTGAAGCTTTCTTT. Its translation: CASSFVPGTEAFF.

V usage is TRBV19 and J usage is TRBJ1-4; TRBD1 might be the D (5 bases). The V end was cut by 1 base, the J end by 6 bases, with 9 bases between. CDR3 length equals 14 residues. Germline V CDR1 and CDR2: LNHDA, SQIVND (reference sequence). The DNA of the CDR3 is TGTGCCAGTAGTATAGGAGGGGCCTATGAAAAACTGTTTTTT. Its translation is CASSIGGAYEKLFF.